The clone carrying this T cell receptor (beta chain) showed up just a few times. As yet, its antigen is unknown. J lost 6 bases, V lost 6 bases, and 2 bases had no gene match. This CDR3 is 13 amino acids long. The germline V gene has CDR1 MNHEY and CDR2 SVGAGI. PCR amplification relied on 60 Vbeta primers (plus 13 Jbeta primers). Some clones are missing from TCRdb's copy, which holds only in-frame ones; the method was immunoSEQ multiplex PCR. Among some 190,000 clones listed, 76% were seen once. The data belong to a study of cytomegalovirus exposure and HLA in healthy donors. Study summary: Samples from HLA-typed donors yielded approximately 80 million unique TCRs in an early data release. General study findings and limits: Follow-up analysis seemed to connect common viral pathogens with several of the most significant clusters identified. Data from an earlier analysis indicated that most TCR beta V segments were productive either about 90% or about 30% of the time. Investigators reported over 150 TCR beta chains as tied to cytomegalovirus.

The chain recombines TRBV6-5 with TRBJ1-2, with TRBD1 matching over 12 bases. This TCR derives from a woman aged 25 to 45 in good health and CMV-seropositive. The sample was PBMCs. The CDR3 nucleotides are TGTGCCAGCAGCCGGGACAGGGGGCATGGCTACACCTTC. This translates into CASSRDRGHGYTF.